Listed below are T cell receptor beta chains from one sample, sequenced in a study of blood T cell repertoires in COVID-19. Some clones are missing from TCRdb's copy, which holds only in-frame ones; the method was immunoSEQ multiplex PCR. Of hundreds of thousands of clones listed, roughly 90% are singletons. The sequencing input was peripheral blood. The receptors were sampled from a man aged 60-69 years with COVID-19, enrolled during active disease. Each CDR3 is given with its conserved first and last residue. The D gene is left open where the match is weak. Expanded clones get a size class; other rows say once, few or many, or leave the size out.

v_gene	abundance	d_gene	j_gene	CDR3nt	CDR3aa
TRBV5-6	NA	TRBD2	TRBJ2-5	TGTGCCAGCAGCTGGCGAGCGGGAGGGTTTGGAGAGACCCAGTACTTC	CASSWRAGGFGETQYF
TRBV15	NA	NA	TRBJ1-3	TGTGCCACCAGCCGGGGAGGGGCGTCTGGAAACACCATATATTTT	CATSRGGASGNTIYF
TRBV27	NA	TRBD2	TRBJ2-7	TGTGCCAGCAGTATCGGGACTAGCGGTAACGAGCAGTACTTC	CASSIGTSGNEQYF
TRBV4-1	NA	TRBD2	TRBJ2-1	TGCGCCAGCAGCCAAGCGGGAGGGCTAGGGGAGCAGTTCTTC	CASSQAGGLGEQFF
TRBV24-1	NA	NA	TRBJ2-7	TGTGCCACCAGTGGCCGATCCAGGGACGAGCAGTACTTC	CATSGRSRDEQYF
TRBV6-6	NA	TRBD2	TRBJ2-2	TGTGCCAGCAGCCCTAGCGGGGGGCCAAACACCGGGGAGCTGTTTTTT	CASSPSGGPNTGELFF
TRBV5-6	NA	NA	TRBJ2-7	TGTGCCAGCAGCTTGACAGGGCTCGATTACGAGCAGTACTTC	CASSLTGLDYEQYF
TRBV19	few	NA	TRBJ2-7	TGTGCCAGTAGTACAGACCGGCGGGGCGAGCAGTACTTC	CASSTDRRGEQYF
TRBV5-6	NA	NA	TRBJ2-4	TGTGCCAGCAGCTTTCCGGGGGTGGACATTCAGTACTTC	CASSFPGVDIQYF
TRBV7-2	NA	NA	TRBJ1-2	TGTGCCAGCAGCCCCGGACAGAGTATTAACTATGGCTACACCTTC	CASSPGQSINYGYTF